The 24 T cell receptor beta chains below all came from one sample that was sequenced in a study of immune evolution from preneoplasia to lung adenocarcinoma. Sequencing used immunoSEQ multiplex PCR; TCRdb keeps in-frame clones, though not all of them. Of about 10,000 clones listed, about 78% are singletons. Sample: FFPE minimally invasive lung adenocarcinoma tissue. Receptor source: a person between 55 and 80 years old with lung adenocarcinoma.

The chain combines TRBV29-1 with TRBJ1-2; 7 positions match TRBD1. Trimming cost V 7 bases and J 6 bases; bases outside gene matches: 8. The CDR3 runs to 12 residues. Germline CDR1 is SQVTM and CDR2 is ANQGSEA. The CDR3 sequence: CSAGQAGDGYTF. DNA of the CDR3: TGCAGCGCTGGACAGGCCGGTGATGGCTACACCTTC.

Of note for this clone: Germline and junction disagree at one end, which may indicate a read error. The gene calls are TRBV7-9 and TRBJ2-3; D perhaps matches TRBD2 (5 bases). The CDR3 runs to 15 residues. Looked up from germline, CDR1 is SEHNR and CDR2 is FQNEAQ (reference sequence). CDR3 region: CVSSQTGFSTDTQYF. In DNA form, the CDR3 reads TGTGTCAGCAGCCAGACGGGGTTTAGCACAGATACGCAGTATTTT.

CDR3 bases: TGTGCCAGCAGACAGGGCCGAACCTACAATGAGCAGTTCTTC. It translates to CASRQGRTYNEQFF. The chain recombines TRBV2 with TRBJ2-1; D may be TRBD1 (6 bases). V was shortened by 6 bases and J by 2 bases, with 11 bases between the two germline ends. The CDR3 covers 14 residues. Germline CDR1 SNHLY, CDR2 FYNNEI.

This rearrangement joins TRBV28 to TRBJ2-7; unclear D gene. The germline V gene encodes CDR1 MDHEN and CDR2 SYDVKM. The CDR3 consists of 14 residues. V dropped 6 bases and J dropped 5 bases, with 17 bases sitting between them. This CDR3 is CASSLRRVGHEQYF. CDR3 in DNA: TGTGCCAGCAGCCTTCGACGGGTTGGCCACGAGCAGTACTTC.

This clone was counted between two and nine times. DNA of the CDR3: TGTGCCAGCCGACAACAGGGGACGGGCAATCAGCCCCAGCATTTT. It translates to CASRQQGTGNQPQHF. The V gene is TRBV5-8, the J gene TRBJ1-5, with 7 bases lining up with TRBD1. CDR1 is SGHTS, CDR2 YDEGEE, per germline. The CDR3 is 15 amino acids. V shed 7 bases and J 2 bases; nucleotides not matched to a gene: 9.

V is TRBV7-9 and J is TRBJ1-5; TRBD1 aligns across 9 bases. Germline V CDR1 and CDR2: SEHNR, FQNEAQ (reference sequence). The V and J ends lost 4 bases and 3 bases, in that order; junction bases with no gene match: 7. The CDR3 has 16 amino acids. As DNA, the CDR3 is TGTGCCAGCAGCTCAGGACAGGGGATAAACAATCAGCCCCAGCATTTT. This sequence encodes CASSSGQGINNQPQHF.

The CDR3 sequence is CASSLNKGPGTEAFF. As DNA, the CDR3 is TGTGCCAGCAGCTTAAACAAGGGCCCCGGTACTGAAGCTTTCTTT. The chain recombines TRBV7-9 with TRBJ1-1; D call uncertain. Between the trimmed V and J ends, which lost 2 bases and 5 bases, there was a span of 15 bases. Germline lookup yields CDR1 SEHNR and CDR2 FQNEAQ (reference sequence). There are 15 residues in the CDR3.

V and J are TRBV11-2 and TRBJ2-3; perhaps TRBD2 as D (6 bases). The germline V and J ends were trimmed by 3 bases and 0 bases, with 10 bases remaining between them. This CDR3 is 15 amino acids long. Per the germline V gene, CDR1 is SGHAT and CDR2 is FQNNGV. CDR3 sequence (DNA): TGTGCCAGCAGCTTGGCGGGGTTTAGCACAGATACGCAGTATTTT. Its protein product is CASSLAGFSTDTQYF.

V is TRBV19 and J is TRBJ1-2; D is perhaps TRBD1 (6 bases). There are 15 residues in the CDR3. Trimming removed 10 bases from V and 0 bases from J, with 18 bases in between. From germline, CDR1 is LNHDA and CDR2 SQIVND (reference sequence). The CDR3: CATLLRDTSNYGYTF. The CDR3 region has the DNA TGTGCCACCCTGTTGCGGGACACCTCTAACTATGGCTACACCTTC.

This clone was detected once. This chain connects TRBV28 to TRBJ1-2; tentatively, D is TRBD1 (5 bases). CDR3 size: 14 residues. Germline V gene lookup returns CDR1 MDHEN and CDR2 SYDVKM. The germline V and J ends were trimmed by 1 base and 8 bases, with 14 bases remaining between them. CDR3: CASSLYGDPGGYTF. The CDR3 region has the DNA TGTGCCAGCAGTTTATACGGGGACCCGGGAGGCTACACCTTC.

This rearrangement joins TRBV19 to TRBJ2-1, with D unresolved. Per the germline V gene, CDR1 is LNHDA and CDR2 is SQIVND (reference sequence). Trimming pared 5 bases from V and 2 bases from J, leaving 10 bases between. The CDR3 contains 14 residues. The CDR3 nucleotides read TGTGCCAGTAGTTTTCCCACCCCCTACAATGAGCAGTTCTTC. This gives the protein CASSFPTPYNEQFF.

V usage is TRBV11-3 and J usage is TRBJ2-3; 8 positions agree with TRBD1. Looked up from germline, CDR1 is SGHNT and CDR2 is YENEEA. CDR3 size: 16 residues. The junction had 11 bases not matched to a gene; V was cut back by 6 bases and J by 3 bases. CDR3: CASRQPRGRGTDTQYF. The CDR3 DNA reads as TGTGCCAGCAGACAACCCAGGGGGCGGGGAACAGATACGCAGTATTTT.

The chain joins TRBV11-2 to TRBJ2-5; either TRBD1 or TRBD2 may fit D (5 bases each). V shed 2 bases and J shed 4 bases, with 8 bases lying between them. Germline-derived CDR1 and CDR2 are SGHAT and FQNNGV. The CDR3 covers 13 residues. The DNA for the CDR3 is TGTGCCAGCAGCTTATCGGGGACAGAGACCCAGTACTTC. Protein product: CASSLSGTETQYF.

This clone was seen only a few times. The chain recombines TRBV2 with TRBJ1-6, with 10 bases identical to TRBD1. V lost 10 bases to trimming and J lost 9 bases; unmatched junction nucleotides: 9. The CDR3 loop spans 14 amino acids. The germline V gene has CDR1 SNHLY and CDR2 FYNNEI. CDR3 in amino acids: CAIDTGQGSSPLHF. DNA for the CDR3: TGTGCCATCGACACGGGACAGGGGAGTTCACCCCTCCACTTT.

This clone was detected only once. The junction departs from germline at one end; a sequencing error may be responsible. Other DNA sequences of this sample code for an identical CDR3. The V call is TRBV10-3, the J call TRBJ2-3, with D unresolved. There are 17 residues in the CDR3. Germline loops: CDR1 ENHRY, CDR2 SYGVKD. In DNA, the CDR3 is TGTGCCATCAGTGAGTCGATTAACGGAGCCTACACAGATACACAGTATTTT. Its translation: CAISESINGAYTDTQYF.

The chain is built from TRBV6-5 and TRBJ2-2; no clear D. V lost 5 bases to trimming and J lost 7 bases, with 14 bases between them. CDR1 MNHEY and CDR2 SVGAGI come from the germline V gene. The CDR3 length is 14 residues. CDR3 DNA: TGTGCCAGCAGTAGCGCTAGACGGGTCGGGGAGCTGTTTTTT. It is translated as CASSSARRVGELFF.

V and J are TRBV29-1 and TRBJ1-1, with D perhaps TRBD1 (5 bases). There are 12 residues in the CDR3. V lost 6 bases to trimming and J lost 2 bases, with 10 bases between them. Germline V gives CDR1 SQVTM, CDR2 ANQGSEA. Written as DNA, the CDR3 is TGCAGCGTGGAGGGGATTAACACTGAAGCTTTCTTT. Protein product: CSVEGINTEAFF.

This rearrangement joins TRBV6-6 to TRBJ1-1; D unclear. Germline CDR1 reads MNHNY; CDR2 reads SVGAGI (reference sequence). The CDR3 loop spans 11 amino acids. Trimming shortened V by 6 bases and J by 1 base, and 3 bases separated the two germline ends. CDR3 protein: CASRTNTEAFF. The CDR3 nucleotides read TGTGCCAGCAGAACGAACACTGAAGCTTTCTTT.

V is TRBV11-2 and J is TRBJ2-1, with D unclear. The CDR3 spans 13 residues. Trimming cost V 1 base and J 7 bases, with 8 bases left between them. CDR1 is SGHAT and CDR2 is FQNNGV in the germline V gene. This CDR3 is CASSLALLNEQFF. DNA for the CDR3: TGTGCCAGCAGCTTAGCCCTATTAAATGAGCAGTTCTTC.

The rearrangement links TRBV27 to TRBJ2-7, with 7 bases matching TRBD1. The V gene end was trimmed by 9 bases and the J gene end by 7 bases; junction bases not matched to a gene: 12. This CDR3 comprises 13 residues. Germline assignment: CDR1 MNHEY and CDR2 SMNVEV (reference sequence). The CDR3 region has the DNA TGTGCCAGTTCCGGGACAGCGGCCGGGGAGCAGTACTTC. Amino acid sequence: CASSGTAAGEQYF.

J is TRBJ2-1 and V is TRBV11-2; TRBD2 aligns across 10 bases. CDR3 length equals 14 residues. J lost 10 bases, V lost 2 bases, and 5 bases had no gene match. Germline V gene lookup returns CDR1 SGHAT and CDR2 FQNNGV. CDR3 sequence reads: CASSLLAGEGEQFF. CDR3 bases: TGTGCCAGCAGCTTACTAGCGGGAGAGGGCGAGCAGTTCTTC.

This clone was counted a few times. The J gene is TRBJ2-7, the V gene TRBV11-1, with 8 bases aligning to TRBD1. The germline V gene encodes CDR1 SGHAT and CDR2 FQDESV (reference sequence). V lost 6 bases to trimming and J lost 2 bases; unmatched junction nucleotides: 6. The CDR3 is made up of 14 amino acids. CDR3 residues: CASRRGQDAYEQYF. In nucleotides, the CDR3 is TGTGCCAGCAGAAGGGGACAGGACGCCTACGAGCAGTACTTC.

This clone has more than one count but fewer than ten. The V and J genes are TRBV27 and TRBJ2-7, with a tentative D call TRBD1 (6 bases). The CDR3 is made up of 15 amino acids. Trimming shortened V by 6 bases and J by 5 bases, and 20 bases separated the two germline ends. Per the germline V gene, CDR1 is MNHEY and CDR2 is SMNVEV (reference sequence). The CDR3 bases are TGTGCCAGCAGCCGGGCAGGGGTAGTCATCAACGAGCAGTACTTC. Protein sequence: CASSRAGVVINEQYF.

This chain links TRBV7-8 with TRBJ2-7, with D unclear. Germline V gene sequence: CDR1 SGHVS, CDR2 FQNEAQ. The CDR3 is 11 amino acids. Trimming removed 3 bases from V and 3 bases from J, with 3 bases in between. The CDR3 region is CASSFDYEQYF. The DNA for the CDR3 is TGTGCCAGCAGCTTCGACTACGAGCAGTACTTC.